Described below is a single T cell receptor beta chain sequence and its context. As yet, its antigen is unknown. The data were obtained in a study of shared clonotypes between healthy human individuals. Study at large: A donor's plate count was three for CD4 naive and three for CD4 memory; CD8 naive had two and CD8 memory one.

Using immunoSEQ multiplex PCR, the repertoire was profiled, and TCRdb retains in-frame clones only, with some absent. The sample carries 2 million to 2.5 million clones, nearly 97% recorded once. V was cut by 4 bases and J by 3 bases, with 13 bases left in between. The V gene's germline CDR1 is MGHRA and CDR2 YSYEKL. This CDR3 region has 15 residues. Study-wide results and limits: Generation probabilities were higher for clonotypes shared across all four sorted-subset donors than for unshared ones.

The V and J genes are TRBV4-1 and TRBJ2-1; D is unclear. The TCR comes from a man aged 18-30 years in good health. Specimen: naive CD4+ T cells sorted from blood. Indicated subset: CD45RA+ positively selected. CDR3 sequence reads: CASSRVIGFYNEQFF. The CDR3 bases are TGCGCCAGCAGCCGTGTCATTGGTTTCTACAATGAGCAGTTCTTC.